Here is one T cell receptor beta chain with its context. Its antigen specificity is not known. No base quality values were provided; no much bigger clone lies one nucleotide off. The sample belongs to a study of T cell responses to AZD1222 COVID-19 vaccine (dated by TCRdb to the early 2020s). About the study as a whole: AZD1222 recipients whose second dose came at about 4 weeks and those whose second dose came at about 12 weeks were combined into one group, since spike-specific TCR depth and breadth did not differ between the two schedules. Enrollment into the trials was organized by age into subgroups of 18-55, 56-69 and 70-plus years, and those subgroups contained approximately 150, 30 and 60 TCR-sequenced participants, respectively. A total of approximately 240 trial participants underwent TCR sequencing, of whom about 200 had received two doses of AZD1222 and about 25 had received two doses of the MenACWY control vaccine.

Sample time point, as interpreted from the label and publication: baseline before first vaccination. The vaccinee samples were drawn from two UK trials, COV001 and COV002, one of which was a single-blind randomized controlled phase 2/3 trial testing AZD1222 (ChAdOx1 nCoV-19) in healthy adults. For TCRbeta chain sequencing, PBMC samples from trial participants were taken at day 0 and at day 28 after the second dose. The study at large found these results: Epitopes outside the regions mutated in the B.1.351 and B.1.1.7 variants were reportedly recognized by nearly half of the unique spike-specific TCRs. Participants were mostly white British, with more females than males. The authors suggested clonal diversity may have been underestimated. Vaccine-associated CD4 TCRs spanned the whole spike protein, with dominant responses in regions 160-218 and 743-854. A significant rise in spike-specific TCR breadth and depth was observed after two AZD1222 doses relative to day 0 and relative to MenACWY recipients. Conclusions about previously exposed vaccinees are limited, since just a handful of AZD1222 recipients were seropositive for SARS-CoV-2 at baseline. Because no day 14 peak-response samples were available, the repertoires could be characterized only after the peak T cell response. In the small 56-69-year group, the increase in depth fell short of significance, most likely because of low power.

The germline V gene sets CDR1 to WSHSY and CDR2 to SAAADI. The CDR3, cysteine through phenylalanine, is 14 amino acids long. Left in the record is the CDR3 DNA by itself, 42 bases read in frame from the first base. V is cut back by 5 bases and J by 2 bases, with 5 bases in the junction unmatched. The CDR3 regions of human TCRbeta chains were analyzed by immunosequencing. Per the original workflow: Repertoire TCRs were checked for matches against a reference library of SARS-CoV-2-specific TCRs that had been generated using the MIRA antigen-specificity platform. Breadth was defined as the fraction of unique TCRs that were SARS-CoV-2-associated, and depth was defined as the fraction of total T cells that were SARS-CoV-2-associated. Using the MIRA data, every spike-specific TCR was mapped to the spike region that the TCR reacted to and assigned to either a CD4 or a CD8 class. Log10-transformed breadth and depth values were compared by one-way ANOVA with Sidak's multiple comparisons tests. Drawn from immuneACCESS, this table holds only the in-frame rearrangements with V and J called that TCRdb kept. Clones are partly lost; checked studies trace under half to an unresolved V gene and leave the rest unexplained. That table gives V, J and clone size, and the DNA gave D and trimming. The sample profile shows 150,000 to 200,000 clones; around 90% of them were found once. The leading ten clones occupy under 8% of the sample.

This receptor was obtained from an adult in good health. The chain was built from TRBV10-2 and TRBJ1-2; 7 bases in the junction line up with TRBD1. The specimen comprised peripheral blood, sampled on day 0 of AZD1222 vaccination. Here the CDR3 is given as CASSPTGVNYGYTF. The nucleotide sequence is TGCGCCAGCAGTCCTACAGGGGTGAACTATGGCTACACCTTC.